What follows are 30 T cell receptor beta chains derived from one specimen sequenced in a study of blood T cell repertoires in COVID-19. The table came from immunoSEQ multiplex PCR; TCRdb's copy has only in-frame clones and leaves some out. The table lists a few hundred thousand clones, 75% to 90% of them singletons. Sequenced material: PBMCs or T cells enriched from blood (not recorded which). The receptors stem from a man aged 25-40 years who had recovered from COVID-19.

The chain's CDR3 is CAWSVGTGGSNQPQHF. The CDR3 DNA follows: TGTGCCTGGAGTGTCGGGACAGGGGGTTCGAATCAGCCCCAGCATTTT. The V call is TRBV30, the J call TRBJ1-5; 11 nucleotides agree with TRBD1. The V gene's germline CDR1 is GTSNPN and CDR2 SVGIG (reference sequence). The CDR3 covers 16 residues. Trimming at V came to 0 bases and at J to 4 bases, leaving 5 bases not matched to a gene.

This clone was seen a single time. The rearrangement joins TRBV9 to TRBJ2-1; no reliable D call. The CDR3 contains 15 residues. In germline, CDR1 is SGDLS, CDR2 YYNGEE. Trimming took off 3 bases at V and 9 bases at J, with 19 bases between the two ends. CDR3 nucleotide sequence: TGTGCCAGCAGCGCTGACGGCAGAGTCTCTAGTGAGCAGTTCTTC. Its translation: CASSADGRVSSEQFF. Filled out from reference TRBV9 and TRBJ2-1, the complete variable domain reads DSGVTQTPKHLITATGQRVTLRCSPRSGDLSVYWYQQSLDQGLQFLIQYYNGEERAKGNILERFSAQQFPDLHSELNLSSLELGDSALYFCASSADGRVSSEQFFGPGTRLTVL.

The rearrangement links TRBV7-6 to TRBJ2-3, with D unclear. The V end lost 5 bases, the J end lost 10 bases, and 22 bases lay between the germline ends. Germline V gives CDR1 SGHVS, CDR2 FNYEAQ. This CDR3 has 15 residues. CDR3 protein: CASSLSPEALSAQYF. The DNA of the CDR3 is TGTGCCAGCAGCCTTAGCCCGGAAGCCCTGTCGGCGCAGTATTTT.

This chain joins TRBV3-1 (or the pseudogene TRBV3-2) and TRBJ1-1; no clear D. Germline values: CDR1 LGHDT, CDR2 YNNKEL (reference sequence). The CDR3 has 13 residues. V lost 0 bases, J lost 11 bases, and 13 bases lay in between. CDR3: CASSQDFSLPAFF. In DNA form, the CDR3 reads TGTGCCAGCAGCCAAGATTTCTCTCTTCCCGCTTTCTTT.

This chain links TRBV2 with TRBJ1-5; 9 bases match TRBD1. CDR1 and CDR2 from the germline V gene are SNHLY and FYNNEI. V lost 6 bases, J lost 6 bases, and 3 bases stayed unmatched. The CDR3 length is 13 residues. CDR3: CASSGTGSQPQHF. CDR3 DNA sequence: TGTGCCAGCAGCGGGACAGGGAGTCAGCCCCAGCATTTT.

This chain connects TRBV10-3 to TRBJ2-3, with 14 positions matching TRBD2. The CDR3 runs to 16 residues. CDR1 and CDR2 (germline): ENHRY, SYGVKD. The V gene end was trimmed by 6 bases and the J gene end by 4 bases; junction bases not matched to a gene: 6. The CDR3 sequence is CAISTGLAGEADTQYF. CDR3 DNA sequence: TGTGCCATCAGCACGGGACTAGCGGGAGAGGCAGATACGCAGTATTTT.

The chain combines TRBV12-5 with TRBJ2-3, with 9 nucleotides matching TRBD2. The CDR3 is 16 amino acids. V lost 4 bases, J lost 3 bases, and 8 bases stayed unmatched. Germline-derived CDR1 and CDR2 are LGHNT and FRNRAP. CDR3 sequence (DNA): TGTGCTAGTGGTTACCCGGGTAGCGGGAGAACAGATACGCAGTATTTT. Translating it yields CASGYPGSGRTDTQYF.

This sequence joins TRBV4-1 and TRBJ2-7; TRBD1 matches at 7 bases. This CDR3 has 14 amino acids. Trimming at V came to 2 bases and at J to 2 bases, leaving 3 bases not matched to a gene. Germline assignment: CDR1 MGHRA and CDR2 YSYEKL. Here the CDR3 reads CASSQQQGTYEQYF. Written as DNA, the CDR3 is TGCGCCAGCAGCCAACAACAGGGGACCTACGAGCAGTACTTC.

The chain links TRBV3-1 (or the pseudogene TRBV3-2) to TRBJ2-7; TRBD1 matches at 9 bases. V shed 4 bases and J 3 bases; nucleotides not matched to a gene: 7. The germline gives CDR1 LGHDT, CDR2 YNNKEL (reference sequence). The CDR3 runs 15 residues. The CDR3 sequence: CASSLTPDRGYEQYF. The CDR3 region has the DNA TGTGCCAGCAGCCTCACGCCGGACAGGGGCTACGAGCAGTACTTC.

J is TRBJ2-1 and V is TRBV7-9, with TRBD2 matching 9 bases. Germline assignment: CDR1 SEHNR and CDR2 FQNEAQ (reference sequence). The CDR3 runs to 15 residues. The V segment lost 5 bases and the J segment 0 bases; nucleotides outside the gene matches: 2. In DNA, the CDR3 is TGTGCCAGCAGCCATAGCGGGAGCTCCTACAATGAGCAGTTCTTC. Amino acids: CASSHSGSSYNEQFF.

The table lists this clone with a count of one. This chain connects TRBV5-4 to TRBJ2-3, with D maybe TRBD2 (6 bases). The CDR3 totals 18 residues. V was trimmed by 3 bases and J by 2 bases, leaving 22 bases between them. Germline V CDR1 and CDR2: SGHNT, YYREEE (reference sequence). For the CDR3, the DNA is TGTGCCAGCAGCTCCCGCGGGACTCGTCGCCTCTACACAGATACGCAGTATTTT. It yields the protein CASSSRGTRRLYTDTQYF.

V and J are TRBV28 and TRBJ1-2; 7 positions match TRBD1. Germline values: CDR1 MDHEN, CDR2 SYDVKM. V shed 4 bases, J shed 3 bases, and the junction held 5 bases outside the gene matches. This CDR3 has 14 amino acids. The CDR3 DNA is TGTGCCAGCAGTTCCGGGGACAGCTACTATGGCTACACCTTC. Translation: CASSSGDSYYGYTF.

The chain links TRBV9 to TRBJ2-7; TRBD1 might be the D (5 bases). The CDR3 covers 13 residues. The germline V gene has CDR1 SGDLS and CDR2 YYNGEE. V lost 4 bases and J 0 bases, leaving 8 bases between the germline ends. The CDR3 is CASSPGHSYEQYF. CDR3 DNA sequence: TGTGCCAGCAGCCCCGGACACTCCTACGAGCAGTACTTC.

V is TRBV28 and J is TRBJ1-1, with a weak D call TRBD1 (6 bases). V shed 5 bases and J shed 9 bases, with 16 bases lying between them. CDR1 is MDHEN, CDR2 SYDVKM, per germline. This CDR3 contains 13 residues. The CDR3 DNA follows: TGTGCCAGCAGTCCCTCAATCAGGGGAAAAGCTTTCTTT. This translates into CASSPSIRGKAFF.

V and J are TRBV7-8 and TRBJ2-7, with 9 bases identical to TRBD2. The CDR3 covers 16 residues. J lost 1 base, V lost 1 base, and 5 bases had no gene match. Germline CDR1 reads SGHVS; CDR2 reads FQNEAQ. The CDR3 coding sequence is TGTGCCAGCAGCTTAGTGACTAGCGGCCTTTCCTACGAGCAGTACTTC. Translating it yields CASSLVTSGLSYEQYF.

The chain uses TRBV28 and TRBJ1-1; no clear D gene. V was shortened by 9 bases and J by 3 bases, with 11 bases between the two germline ends. The CDR3 spans 12 residues. CDR1 and CDR2 from the germline V gene are MDHEN and SYDVKM. The CDR3 sequence: CASLGRDTEAFF. The DNA for the CDR3 is TGTGCCAGTCTCGGGAGGGACACTGAAGCTTTCTTT.

This chain joins TRBV4-1 and TRBJ2-5; 7 positions agree with TRBD2. Germline trimming cut 0 bases from V and 2 bases from J; bases unmatched to any gene: 9. This CDR3 is 17 amino acids long. Per germline, CDR1 MGHRA and CDR2 YSYEKL. The CDR3 sequence: CASSQDRREVEQETQYF. For the CDR3, the DNA is TGCGCCAGCAGCCAAGATCGACGGGAGGTGGAACAAGAGACCCAGTACTTC.

The chain uses TRBV5-1 and TRBJ2-1, with 8 positions matching TRBD2. In germline, CDR1 is SGHRS, CDR2 YFSETQ. V lost 5 bases to trimming and J lost 4 bases; unmatched junction nucleotides: 8. The CDR3 runs 15 residues. CDR3 coding DNA: TGCGCCAGCAGGCGGGCGGGAGGACCTTACAATGAGCAGTTCTTC. This gives the protein CASRRAGGPYNEQFF.

V usage is TRBV6-1 and J usage is TRBJ1-1; D unresolved. V was pared by 2 bases and J by 1 base, with 8 bases between. CDR3 size: 14 residues. In germline, CDR1 is MNHNS, CDR2 SASEGT. The CDR3 loop is CASSEFGGNTEAFF. The CDR3 DNA is TGTGCCAGCAGTGAATTTGGAGGGAACACTGAAGCTTTCTTT.

The chain carries TRBV18 and TRBJ1-2; 8 bases map to TRBD1. This CDR3 contains 14 residues. V was pared by 2 bases and J by 7 bases, with 6 bases of the junction left unmatched. Germline-derived CDR1 and CDR2 are KGHSH and LQKENI. This CDR3 is CASSPTGGFGGYTF. The CDR3 DNA sequence: TGTGCCAGCTCACCAACAGGGGGATTTGGTGGCTACACCTTC.

The chain employs TRBV5-1 and TRBJ2-1; 9 bases are a match to TRBD1. CDR1 is SGHRS, CDR2 YFSETQ, per germline. The CDR3 contains 14 residues. V shed 4 bases, J shed 6 bases, and the junction held 5 bases outside the gene matches. The CDR3 sequence: CASSRDRVLNEQFF. As DNA, the CDR3 is TGCGCCAGCAGCAGGGACAGGGTGCTCAATGAGCAGTTCTTC.

The CDR3 spells CASSPGQGRTEAFF. CDR3 DNA: TGTGCCAGCAGCCCCGGACAGGGGAGGACTGAAGCTTTCTTT. The chain has TRBV9 and TRBJ1-1, with TRBD1 identical over 9 bases. Germline V gives CDR1 SGDLS, CDR2 YYNGEE. The length of the CDR3 is 14 residues. V was pared by 4 bases and J by 5 bases, with 6 bases of the junction left unmatched.

The sample holds one count of this clone. The chain uses TRBV4-1 and TRBJ2-1; 16 nucleotides align to TRBD2. The germline gives CDR1 MGHRA, CDR2 YSYEKL. The CDR3 extends over 18 amino acids. Trimming took 4 bases from V and 8 from J; bases not matched to a gene: 11. CDR3 amino acids: CASSRSPGTSGRAYEQFF. The CDR3 coding sequence is TGCGCCAGCAGCCGGAGTCCCGGGACTAGCGGGAGGGCCTATGAGCAGTTCTTC.

This chain joins TRBV5-1 and TRBJ2-1, with 11 bases identical to TRBD1. The germline gives CDR1 SGHRS, CDR2 YFSETQ. This CDR3 has 16 residues. Trimming at V came to 0 bases and at J to 9 bases, leaving 8 bases not matched to a gene. DNA of the CDR3: TGCGCCAGCAGCTTGGTCGGTGGACAGGGGGCTGGTGAGCAGTTCTTC. It translates to CASSLVGGQGAGEQFF.

CDR3 DNA: TGTGCCAGCAGCTTAGGCGGACAGGCCAGCTCCTACGAGCAGTACTTC. Translating it yields CASSLGGQASSYEQYF. This sequence joins TRBV11-2 and TRBJ2-7; 7 nucleotides align to TRBD1. Germline lookup yields CDR1 SGHAT and CDR2 FQNNGV. The CDR3 length is 16 residues. J gave up 0 bases and V 1 base, and 6 bases lay outside the gene matches.

This rearrangement joins TRBV6-1 to TRBJ2-7; TRBD1 aligns across 9 bases. Trimming removed 3 bases from V and 3 bases from J; junction bases left unmatched: 6. The CDR3 has 15 amino acids. The germline V gene encodes CDR1 MNHNS and CDR2 SASEGT. CDR3 sequence (DNA): TGTGCCAGCAGTGATTACTCGGACAGGGGCTACGAGCAGTACTTC. Protein product: CASSDYSDRGYEQYF.

This chain joins TRBV25-1 and TRBJ2-5; D ambiguous. Germline values: CDR1 MGHDK, CDR2 SYGVNS. The ends were cut back, 1 base at V and 2 bases at J, with 11 bases in the middle. The CDR3 runs 15 residues. For the CDR3, the DNA is TGTGCCAGCAGTGAATTAAATCTACCTCAAGAGACCCAGTACTTC. Protein product: CASSELNLPQETQYF.

J is TRBJ1-6 and V is TRBV28; D is unresolved. The CDR3 has 13 amino acids. Trimming left V 4 bases short and J 7 bases short, with 8 bases between. CDR1 MDHEN and CDR2 SYDVKM come from the germline V gene. Written as DNA, the CDR3 is TGTGCCAGCAGTTCGTCACGGAATTCACCCCTCCACTTT. Translating it yields CASSSSRNSPLHF.

V is TRBV29-1 and J is TRBJ2-5; D remains unclear. CDR3 length: 10 residues. With 7 bases removed from V and 1 base from J, the gap between germline ends came to 4 bases. Germline values: CDR1 SQVTM, CDR2 ANQGSEA. CDR3 sequence reads: CSGLQETQYF. Here the CDR3 DNA reads TGCAGCGGGCTCCAAGAGACCCAGTACTTC.

The chain is built from TRBV7-9 and TRBJ1-1; TRBD1 is a possible D gene (6 bases). Trimming left V 6 bases short and J 2 bases short, with 13 bases between. Germline V gene lookup returns CDR1 SEHNR and CDR2 FQNEAQ (reference sequence). The CDR3 sequence is 14 residues long. CDR3 DNA sequence: TGTGCCAGCAGTCCCGGGACACCCAACACTGAAGCTTTCTTT. Amino acid sequence: CASSPGTPNTEAFF.